A single sample gave rise to the 32 T cell receptor beta chains below, sequenced in a study of spatial heterogeneity in lung cancer. Time point described: sample taken at primary tumor resection. Sequencing covered unsorted whole RNA taken from tumor, nontumor lung or frozen PBMC. TCRdb re-analysed the 5' RACE reads in MiXCR, keeping a single row per CDR3 protein. The sample shows about 50,000 distinct CDR3 sequences, 7.6% of them seen only once. Specimen: PBMCs, collected at surgery. The receptors originated from a female donor with early-stage non-small cell lung cancer.

The chain links TRBV7-2 to TRBJ2-3; 10 bases are shared with TRBD2. J was trimmed by 1 base and V by 5 bases; bases with no gene match: 18. CDR3 length: 20 amino acids. CDR1 is SGHTA, CDR2 FQGNSA, per germline. The CDR3 DNA reads as TGTGCCAGCAGCAAACAGCGGGGGGGCGCTGTTTTTGATGGCACAGATACGCAGTATTTT. It codes for CASSKQRGGAVFDGTDTQYF.

This clonotype is classed as medium-sized. The V and J genes are TRBV5-4 and TRBJ2-5; tentatively, D is TRBD1 or TRBD2 (5 bases each). Germline V gene sequence: CDR1 SGHNT, CDR2 YYREEE (reference sequence). The CDR3 contains 14 residues. With 0 bases removed from V and 1 base from J, the gap between germline ends came to 7 bases. The CDR3 loop reads CASSLAGSQETQYF. CDR3 DNA sequence: TGTGCCAGCAGCTTGGCAGGGAGCCAAGAGACCCAGTACTTC.

This clonotype has a handful of counts. This sequence joins TRBV3-1 and TRBJ1-1; D not certain. The V end lost 3 bases, the J end lost 4 bases, and 9 bases lay between the germline ends. Germline CDR1 reads LGHDT; CDR2 reads YNNKEL (reference sequence). This CDR3 is built from 13 residues. CDR3: CASSQGIGTEAFF. The CDR3 coding sequence is TGTGCCAGCAGCCAGGGAATTGGCACTGAAGCTTTCTTT.

This clonotype was observed a handful of times. This chain links TRBV19 with TRBJ2-4, with D possibly TRBD1 on 5 matching bases. The CDR3 runs 13 residues. V lost 3 bases and J 6 bases, leaving 9 bases between the germline ends. Germline V CDR1 and CDR2: LNHDA, SQIVND (reference sequence). This chain's CDR3 is CASSIQGINIQYF. The CDR3 DNA is TGTGCCAGTAGTATCCAGGGTATAAACATTCAGTACTTC.

This clonotype was counted between two and nine times. This rearrangement joins TRBV5-1 to TRBJ1-6; no reliable D call. CDR1 is SGHRS, CDR2 YFSETQ, per germline. The CDR3 runs to 16 residues. V was cut by 0 bases and J by 2 bases, with 9 bases left in between. CDR3 nucleotides: TGCGCCAGCAGCTTGGACGGCGCCGCCTATAATTCACCCCTCCACTTT. Encoded protein: CASSLDGAAYNSPLHF.

CDR3 residues: CASKIAGGKDTQYF. For the CDR3, the DNA is TGTGCCAGTAAAATAGCGGGGGGAAAAGATACGCAGTATTTT. This rearrangement joins TRBV7-2 to TRBJ2-3; the match to TRBD2 covers 10 bases. Germline lookup yields CDR1 SGHTA and CDR2 FQGNSA. With 9 bases clipped from V and 5 bases from J, the junction kept 8 bases outside the gene matches. The CDR3 runs 14 residues.

This clonotype occurred many times. V gene TRBV20-1 combines with J gene TRBJ2-5; no firm D call. The length of the CDR3 is 14 residues. The V and J ends lost 1 base and 1 base respectively, with 10 bases between them. CDR1 is DFQATT and CDR2 is SNEGSKA in the germline V gene (reference sequence). The CDR3 nucleotides are TGCAGTGCTAGAGTCCCAGCGACCCAAGAGACCCAGTACTTC. It specifies CSARVPATQETQYF.

In its sample, this clonotype was seen many times. The chain combines TRBV7-7 with TRBJ2-5; 7 bases are a match to TRBD1. The CDR3 contains 13 residues. Germline CDR1 is SSHAT and CDR2 is FNYEAQ (reference sequence). CDR3 loop: CASSRDREETQYF. CDR3 nucleotides: TGTGCTAGCTCCCGGGACAGAGAAGAGACCCAGTACTTC. The full variable domain, rest sourced from reference TRBV7-7 and TRBJ2-5, is GAGVSQSPRYKVTKRGQDVTLRCDPISSHATLYWYQQALGQGPEFLTYFNYEAQPDKSGLPSDRFSAERPEGSISTLTIQRTEQRDSAMYRCASSRDREETQYFGPGTRLLVL.

This clonotype was detected ten times or more. V and J are TRBV20-1 and TRBJ2-1; 9 bases align to TRBD2. CDR3 length: 15 amino acids. CDR1 DFQATT and CDR2 SNEGSKA come from the germline V gene (reference sequence). With V trimmed by 3 bases and J by 4 bases, 7 bases remained unmatched. Here the CDR3 reads CSARTAGGLYNEQFF. DNA for the CDR3: TGCAGTGCTAGGACAGCGGGGGGCCTTTACAATGAGCAGTTCTTC.

This chain connects TRBV14 to TRBJ2-2; D not certain. Germline assignment: CDR1 SGHDN and CDR2 FVKESK. The CDR3 loop spans 14 amino acids. Trimming shortened V by 1 base and J by 4 bases, and 7 bases separated the two germline ends. In nucleotides, the CDR3 is TGTGCCAGCAGCCAAGCCAAGCTCACCGGGGAGCTGTTTTTT. Translated: CASSQAKLTGELFF.

This clonotype was seen repeatedly, ten times or more. The chain employs TRBV14 and TRBJ2-1; 7 nucleotides agree with TRBD2. Germline CDR1 reads SGHDN; CDR2 reads FVKESK. The junction had 3 bases not matched to a gene; V was cut back by 4 bases and J by 6 bases. This CDR3 comprises 13 residues. The CDR3 bases are TGTGCCAGCAGCCCGACTAGCCGCAATGAGCAGTTCTTC. It encodes CASSPTSRNEQFF.

This clonotype was seen at least ten times. The chain uses TRBV6-1 and TRBJ2-7; no clear D gene. The CDR3 is 14 amino acids. Trimming pared 8 bases from V and 2 bases from J, leaving 16 bases between. Germline V gene lookup returns CDR1 MNHNS and CDR2 SASEGT. The chain's CDR3 is CASQVQQITYEQYF. The CDR3 DNA reads as TGTGCCAGCCAAGTCCAGCAGATCACCTACGAGCAGTACTTC.

This clonotype was recorded a few times. This chain links TRBV3-1 with TRBJ2-2; D is ambiguous. V lost 1 base to trimming and J lost 4 bases, with 7 bases between them. CDR1 and CDR2 (germline): LGHDT, YNNKEL (reference sequence). The CDR3 spans 14 residues. CDR3 in amino acids: CASSQGATTGELFF. In DNA form, the CDR3 reads TGTGCCAGCAGCCAAGGGGCGACCACCGGGGAGCTGTTTTTT.

V usage is TRBV19 and J usage is TRBJ2-3, with 10 bases matching TRBD1. The length of the CDR3 is 15 residues. CDR1 is LNHDA and CDR2 is SQIVND in the germline V gene (reference sequence). Trimming at V came to 5 bases and at J to 4 bases, leaving 6 bases not matched to a gene. CDR3 sequence reads: CASSPGTGASDTQYF. CDR3 nucleotide sequence: TGTGCCAGTAGTCCCGGGACAGGGGCGTCAGATACGCAGTATTTT.

This clonotype was picked up a small number of times. The V call is TRBV15, the J call TRBJ1-5; D gene ambiguous. Trimming removed 5 bases at V and 3 bases at J, with 11 bases between. This CDR3 comprises 14 residues. CDR1 and CDR2 (germline): LNHNV, YYDKDF (reference sequence). For the CDR3, the DNA is TGTGCCACCAGCGTTGCCAGGACCAATCAGCCCCAGCATTTT. It specifies CATSVARTNQPQHF.

This rearrangement joins TRBV20-1 to TRBJ1-2, with a weak D call TRBD1 (6 bases). The CDR3 is 12 amino acids. Germline loops: CDR1 DFQATT, CDR2 SNEGSKA (reference sequence). V was cut by 4 bases and J by 4 bases, with 10 bases left in between. CDR3 DNA sequence: TGCAGTGCTACCGGGACAAGCTATGGCTACACCTTC. This translates into CSATGTSYGYTF.

This clonotype was detected ten times or more. V usage is TRBV20-1 and J usage is TRBJ2-3; TRBD1 is a possible D gene (6 bases). The germline V gene encodes CDR1 DFQATT and CDR2 SNEGSKA (reference sequence). The CDR3 spans 15 residues. V was pared by 2 bases and J by 0 bases, with 12 bases between. The CDR3 is CSARNPGVSTDTQYF. Written as DNA, the CDR3 is TGCAGTGCTAGAAACCCAGGGGTTAGCACAGATACGCAGTATTTT.

This clonotype was seen ten or more times. The chain has TRBV29-1 and TRBJ1-1; tentatively, D is TRBD1 (5 bases). V lost 4 bases and J 0 bases, leaving 12 bases between the germline ends. The germline V gene has CDR1 SQVTM and CDR2 ANQGSEA. The CDR3 has 14 residues. This chain's CDR3 is CSVVGPIMNTEAFF. CDR3 DNA: TGCAGCGTTGTGGGACCGATAATGAACACTGAAGCTTTCTTT.

This clonotype was observed at least ten times. The CDR3: CASSYTGENSPLHF. The CDR3 nucleotides are TGTGCCAGCAGTTACACAGGGGAAAATTCACCCCTCCACTTT. V is TRBV6-5 and J is TRBJ1-6; 7 bases are shared with TRBD1. Germline V lookup: CDR1 MNHEY, CDR2 SVGAGI. V lost 2 bases, J lost 7 bases, and 2 bases stayed unmatched. This CDR3 is built from 14 residues.

This clonotype has more than one count but fewer than ten. The chain carries TRBV3-1 and TRBJ2-1; no reliable D call. V lost 4 bases and J lost 5, with 9 bases in between. Germline lookup yields CDR1 LGHDT and CDR2 YNNKEL (reference sequence). There are 13 residues in the CDR3. Here the CDR3 reads CASSPQINNEQFF. DNA for the CDR3: TGTGCCAGCAGCCCACAGATAAACAATGAGCAGTTCTTC.

There are many counts of this clonotype. At one end, the junction sequence differs from germline, possibly due to a read error. The gene calls are TRBV7-2 and TRBJ2-5; D tentatively fits TRBD1 or TRBD2 (6 bases each). The CDR3 consists of 12 residues. CDR1 is SGHTA and CDR2 is FQGNSA in the germline V gene. The CDR3 here is CASSPEGGSHNF. The CDR3 bases are TGTGCCAGCAGCCCAGAGGGGGGATCCCATAACTTC.

The chain carries TRBV5-1 and TRBJ2-3; the D gene is possibly TRBD1 (5 bases). The germline V gene has CDR1 SGHRS and CDR2 YFSETQ. Trimming cost V 5 bases and J 3 bases, with 10 bases left between them. This CDR3 has 13 amino acids. CDR3 in amino acids: CASRTAGTDTQYF. The CDR3 DNA sequence: TGCGCCAGCAGGACTGCAGGGACAGATACGCAGTATTTT.

The J gene is TRBJ2-3, the V gene TRBV20-1, with D hard to call. The length of the CDR3 is 15 residues. V lost 0 bases and J lost 6, with 16 bases in between. CDR1 and CDR2 (germline): DFQATT, SNEGSKA (reference sequence). The CDR3 DNA reads as TGCAGTGCTAGAGATGTAGGCCGACCCGGGGATACGCAGTATTTT. This translates into CSARDVGRPGDTQYF.

The table lists this clonotype with a few counts. The rearrangement links TRBV28 to TRBJ2-1, with TRBD1 matching 9 bases. The germline gives CDR1 MDHEN, CDR2 SYDVKM. V dropped 7 bases and J dropped 9; count of bases not matched to a gene: 13. The CDR3 is made up of 15 amino acids. The CDR3 loop reads CASTQTGTGYGEQFF. DNA for the CDR3: TGTGCCAGCACCCAAACAGGGACAGGGTATGGTGAGCAGTTCTTC.

This clonotype has at least ten counts. CDR3 in DNA: TGCGCCAGCAGCTTGGGATCTACAGGGATTGATTCACCCCTCCACTTT. Translating gives CASSLGSTGIDSPLHF. V usage is TRBV5-1 and J usage is TRBJ1-6; tentative D call: TRBD1 (6 bases). V was pared by 0 bases and J by 8 bases, with 15 bases between. Germline V gene lookup returns CDR1 SGHRS and CDR2 YFSETQ. The CDR3 loop spans 16 amino acids.

This clonotype came up a few times. This chain links TRBV12-5 with TRBJ1-1; weak D call: TRBD1 (6 bases). Germline assignment: CDR1 LGHNT and CDR2 FRNRAP. Trimming cost V 8 bases and J 4 bases, with 14 bases left between them. This CDR3 has 13 residues. This chain's CDR3 is CASCVGGCTEAFF. CDR3 coding DNA: TGTGCTAGTTGCGTGGGGGGCTGCACTGAAGCTTTCTTT.

The chain combines TRBV14 with TRBJ2-5, with D perhaps matching TRBD1 or TRBD2 (5 bases each). Germline assignment: CDR1 SGHDN and CDR2 FVKESK. V lost 4 bases and J 7 bases, leaving 22 bases between the germline ends. This CDR3 has 16 amino acids. CDR3 sequence reads: CASSLRGPRGDGTQYF. The CDR3 DNA follows: TGTGCCAGCAGCCTTCGGGGCCCTCGGGGTGACGGGACCCAGTACTTC.

This clonotype was found many times. The chain carries TRBV14 and TRBJ1-1; D remains unclear. Germline V gene lookup returns CDR1 SGHDN and CDR2 FVKESK. V was pared by 4 bases and J by 0 bases, with 6 bases between. This CDR3 comprises 13 residues. DNA for the CDR3: TGTGCCAGCAGCCCAATTATGAACACTGAAGCTTTCTTT. This encodes CASSPIMNTEAFF. Looking up the rest from reference TRBV14 and TRBJ1-1 gives the full variable domain: EAGVTQFPSHSVIEKGQTVTLRCDPISGHDNLYWYRRVMGKEIKFLLHFVKESKQDESGMPNNRFLAERTGGTYSTLKVQPAELEDSGVYFCASSPIMNTEAFFGQGTRLTVV.

Ten or more counts support this clonotype. At one of its ends the junction is not consistent with the germline gene, which may arise from a read error. The chain uses TRBV28 and TRBJ1-5; TRBD1 agrees at 7 bases. The CDR3 runs to 16 residues. CDR1 and CDR2 from the germline V gene are MDHEN and SYDVKM. The CDR3 sequence: CASSLSNSRQGAGLGF. CDR3 coding DNA: TGTGCCAGCAGTTTATCAAACTCACGACAGGGAGCGGGCTTAGGATTT. Variable domain in full (rest from reference TRBV28 and TRBJ1-5): DVKVTQSSRYLVKRTGEKVFLECVQDMDHENMFWYRQDPGLGLRLIYFSYDVKMKEKGDIPEGYSVSREKKERFSLILESASTNQTSMYLCASSLSNSRQGAGLGFGDGTRLSIL.

This clonotype came up many times. CDR3 nucleotides: TGTGCCAGCAGCCCGTGGGCAGTGAACTACGAGCAGTACTTC. This codes for CASSPWAVNYEQYF. The chain employs TRBV6-2 or TRBV6-3 and TRBJ2-7, with no clear D. Germline lookup yields CDR1 MNHEY and CDR2 SVGEGT. V lost 6 bases, J lost 3 bases, and 15 bases lay in between. This CDR3 has 14 amino acids.

The V call is TRBV7-2, the J call TRBJ2-1, with 10 nucleotides matching TRBD1. The junction had 4 bases not matched to a gene; V was cut back by 8 bases and J by 6 bases. There are 13 residues in the CDR3. Germline loops: CDR1 SGHTA, CDR2 FQGNSA. The CDR3 region is CASRQGAGNEQFF. The CDR3, as DNA: TGTGCCAGCCGACAGGGGGCGGGCAATGAGCAGTTCTTC.

This clonotype was counted a few times. V usage is TRBV12-3 or TRBV12-4 and J usage is TRBJ2-3, with TRBD2 matching over 8 bases. This CDR3 region has 15 residues. Trimming at V came to 4 bases and at J to 4 bases, leaving 7 bases not matched to a gene. CDR3 coding DNA: TGTGCCAGCAGTTCGACAAGGACTAGCCCAGATACGCAGTATTTT. Encoded protein: CASSSTRTSPDTQYF.